This T cell receptor beta chain emerged from a study of blood T cell repertoires in COVID-19. TCRdb keeps only in-frame clones here, not all; method: immunoSEQ multiplex PCR. Counted here are about 140,000 clones, 80% to 90% occurring once; the ten biggest clones make up about a tenth. The CDR3 length is 15 residues. Trimming took 3 bases from V and 2 from J, leaving 10 bases between them. Germline CDR1 is SGHTA and CDR2 is FQGNSA. What was sequenced was peripheral blood. The chain employs TRBV7-2 and TRBJ1-4; D is undetermined. This receptor was taken from a man in his 60s with active or convalescent COVID-19. CDR3 in amino acids: CASSFRRETNEKLFF. Here the CDR3 DNA reads TGTGCCAGCAGCTTCCGACGGGAGACTAATGAAAAACTGTTTTTT.